The 19 T cell receptor beta chains presented below share a single source sample, sequenced in a study of glioma-infiltrating T cells. Amplification of TCR alpha and beta CDR3 regions from RNA used iRepertoire nested multiplex PCR. TCRdb fed the multiplex PCR reads into MiXCR, producing one record per CDR3 protein. This sample has 93,000 or so distinct CDR3 sequences, with less than 30% found just once. Sequencing used glioma tissue, nonneoplastic brain tissue, or PBMCs (not recorded which). The receptors stem from a human donor with low-grade glioma or glioblastoma, undergoing nonglioma brain surgery, or in good health (not recorded which).

This clonotype showed up just a few times. J is TRBJ1-2 and V is TRBV3-1; D gene uncertain. This CDR3 has 14 amino acids. Per the germline V gene, CDR1 is LGHDT and CDR2 is YNNKEL (reference sequence). V lost 0 bases and J 6 bases, leaving 11 bases between the germline ends. CDR3 nucleotides: TGTGCCAGCAGCCAAGATTTTTTAATCAATGGCTACACCTTC. Protein: CASSQDFLINGYTF.

This clonotype was seen a few times. The chain uses TRBV2 and TRBJ1-2; D perhaps matches TRBD1 (6 bases). Germline V gives CDR1 SNHLY, CDR2 FYNNEI. The V end lost 2 bases, the J end lost 8 bases, and 15 bases lay between the germline ends. The CDR3 totals 14 residues. CDR3 region: CASSEIRQGLGYTF. For the CDR3, the DNA is TGTGCCAGCAGTGAAATCCGCCAGGGGCTGGGCTACACCTTC.

The chain is built from TRBV19 and TRBJ1-5; perhaps TRBD1 as D (6 bases). The V gene lost 10 bases and the J gene lost 0 bases, with 19 bases spanning the gap. Germline CDR1 reads LNHDA; CDR2 reads SQIVND (reference sequence). The length of the CDR3 is 16 residues. The CDR3 protein is CAIQGGGVNSNQPQHF. The CDR3 DNA is TGTGCCATACAGGGTGGAGGGGTTAATAGCAATCAGCCCCAGCATTTT.

V is TRBV11-2 and J is TRBJ2-2; TRBD1 matches at 9 bases. The V gene's germline CDR1 is SGHAT and CDR2 FQNNGV. V gave up 5 bases and J gave up 6 bases; unmatched junction bases: 10. The CDR3 length is 16 residues. The CDR3 is CASSPRDRVFPGELFF. The CDR3 nucleotides read TGTGCCAGCAGCCCCCGGGACAGGGTCTTCCCCGGGGAGCTGTTTTTT.

This chain joins TRBV7-9 and TRBJ2-1, with unresolved D. This CDR3 spans 14 amino acids. CDR1 and CDR2 from the germline V gene are SEHNR and FQNEAQ (reference sequence). V shed 1 base and J shed 6 bases, with 10 bases lying between them. CDR3 region: CASSLGLVGNEQFF. The CDR3 DNA is TGTGCCAGCAGCTTAGGACTCGTCGGCAATGAGCAGTTCTTC.

In this sample, this clonotype turned up many times. This chain uses TRBV24-1 with TRBJ2-3; TRBD2 might be the D (7 bases). CDR1 and CDR2 (germline): KGHDR, SFDVKD. The CDR3 has 17 amino acids. V was clipped by 3 bases and J by 2 bases, with 17 bases between them. The CDR3 reads CATSDAGGGADTDTQYF. The CDR3 DNA reads as TGTGCCACCAGTGATGCGGGTGGGGGGGCCGACACAGATACGCAGTATTTT.

V usage is TRBV7-2 and J usage is TRBJ1-2; the match to TRBD1 covers 9 bases. Germline V lookup: CDR1 SGHTA, CDR2 FQGNSA. The V and J ends lost 7 bases and 7 bases, in that order; junction bases with no gene match: 16. The CDR3 loop spans 16 amino acids. CDR3: CASTERPGTGSSGYTF. The CDR3 coding sequence is TGTGCCAGCACCGAACGCCCCGGGACAGGGAGTAGTGGCTACACCTTC.

Notes on this clonotype: A clone one base away is much larger, so this may be a read error. This chain joins TRBV4-2 and TRBJ1-4; D uncertain. From germline, CDR1 is LGHNA and CDR2 YNFKEQ. The CDR3 totals 13 residues. V dropped 5 bases and J dropped 0 bases, with 4 bases sitting between them. Here the CDR3 reads CASSSTTNEKLFF. The DNA for the CDR3 is TGTGCCAGCAGCAGCACAACTAATGAAAAACTGTTTTTT.

This clonotype was recorded a few times. This chain links TRBV4-2 with TRBJ1-4, with D hard to call. The CDR3 length is 15 residues. Per germline, CDR1 LGHNA and CDR2 YNFKEQ. Trimming pared 3 bases from V and 3 bases from J, leaving 11 bases between. This CDR3 is CASSQDLTANEKLFF. The CDR3 DNA follows: TGTGCCAGCAGCCAGGATCTAACTGCTAATGAAAAACTGTTTTTT.

The V and J genes are TRBV9 and TRBJ1-2; D uncertain. Germline CDR1 SGDLS, CDR2 YYNGEE. Trimming removed 6 bases at V and 3 bases at J, with 12 bases between. This CDR3 spans 13 amino acids. DNA of the CDR3: TGTGCCAGCAACAGTCCCGTAGACTATGGCTACACCTTC. Its translation is CASNSPVDYGYTF.

This clonotype was seen many times. The V and J genes are TRBV6-1 and TRBJ2-1, with D tentatively TRBD2 (7 bases). V was pared by 7 bases and J by 4 bases, with 20 bases between. CDR1 and CDR2 from the germline V gene are MNHNS and SASEGT. The CDR3 is 16 residues long. This chain's CDR3 is CASTLTLGGGYNEQFF. For the CDR3, the DNA is TGTGCCAGCACTTTAACCCTAGGGGGGGGGTACAATGAGCAGTTCTTC.

This rearrangement joins TRBV29-1 to TRBJ1-6; tentatively, D is TRBD1 (6 bases). The CDR3 has 13 residues. Germline loops: CDR1 SQVTM, CDR2 ANQGSEA. The CDR3 nucleotides read TGCATTTCCTCCACAGGGAATAATTCACCCCTCCACTTT. It is translated as CISSTGNNSPLHF.

About this clonotype itself: A single base separates this from a much larger clone, so it may be a read error. The chain employs TRBV5-1 and TRBJ1-1; D not certain. Germline CDR1 and CDR2: SGHRS and YFSETQ. V was clipped by 4 bases and J by 0 bases, with 10 bases between them. There are 14 residues in the CDR3. CDR3 residues: CASSLRRVNTEAFF. The CDR3 DNA reads as TGCGCCAGCAGCCTCCGACGGGTGAACACTGAAGCTTTCTTT.

The sample holds many counts of this clonotype. The V call is TRBV2, the J call TRBJ2-7, with unresolved D. This CDR3 has 11 amino acids. V was shortened by 8 bases and J by 4 bases, with 9 bases between the two germline ends. CDR1 and CDR2 from the germline V gene are SNHLY and FYNNEI. The CDR3 loop is CASSHEYEQYF. CDR3 bases: TGTGCCAGCTCACATGAGTACGAGCAGTACTTC.

Comment on this clonotype: A read error may be the cause here, since a much bigger clone is one base away. The CDR3: CASSATGAYVYTF. Written as DNA, the CDR3 is TGTGCCAGCAGTGCTACGGGGGCCTATGTCTACACCTTC. J is TRBJ1-2 and V is TRBV27; perhaps TRBD1 as D (6 bases). The germline CDR1 and CDR2 sequences are MNHEY and SMNVEV (reference sequence). The CDR3 extends over 13 amino acids.

There are many counts of this clonotype. The rearrangement joins TRBV28 to TRBJ2-7, with D possibly TRBD2 on 6 matching bases. Germline CDR1 is MDHEN and CDR2 is SYDVKM. The V end lost 4 bases, the J end lost 5 bases, and 15 bases lay between the germline ends. The CDR3 covers 14 residues. The CDR3 DNA is TGTGCCAGCAGTTCCGGGGGAATTGGCCACGAGCAGTACTTC. This encodes CASSSGGIGHEQYF.

The chain employs TRBV12-3 or TRBV12-4 and TRBJ2-5, with D perhaps matching TRBD1 (5 bases). The CDR3 runs to 14 residues. V was trimmed by 3 bases and J by 1 base, leaving 9 bases between them. The CDR3 region is CASSFAGSQETQYF. CDR3 coding DNA: TGTGCCAGCAGTTTTGCAGGGTCCCAAGAGACCCAGTACTTC.

This clonotype was seen ten or more times. The chain carries TRBV7-2 and TRBJ2-3, with D possibly called TRBD1 or TRBD2 (5 bases each). The CDR3 runs 15 residues. Germline V gives CDR1 SGHTA, CDR2 FQGNSA. V was cut by 5 bases and J by 2 bases, with 14 bases left in between. The CDR3 coding sequence is TGTGCCAGCAGCCCCTCCCGGGGCTACACAGATACGCAGTATTTT. Its protein product is CASSPSRGYTDTQYF. The full variable domain, with the rest looked up from reference TRBV7-2 and TRBJ2-3, is GAGVSQSPSNKVTEKGKDVELRCDPISGHTALYWYRQSLGQGLEFLIYFQGNSAPDKSGLPSDRFSAERTGGSVSTLTIQRTQQEDSAVYLCASSPSRGYTDTQYFGPGTRLTVL.

The J gene is TRBJ2-7, the V gene TRBV6-2 or TRBV6-3, with D perhaps TRBD1 (5 bases). The germline V gene has CDR1 MNHEY and CDR2 SVGEGT. V lost 0 bases to trimming and J lost 4 bases, with 10 bases between them. This CDR3 has 14 residues. CDR3 DNA: TGTGCCAGCAGTTACTCAGACAGCAAGTACGAGCAGTACTTC. Translated: CASSYSDSKYEQYF.